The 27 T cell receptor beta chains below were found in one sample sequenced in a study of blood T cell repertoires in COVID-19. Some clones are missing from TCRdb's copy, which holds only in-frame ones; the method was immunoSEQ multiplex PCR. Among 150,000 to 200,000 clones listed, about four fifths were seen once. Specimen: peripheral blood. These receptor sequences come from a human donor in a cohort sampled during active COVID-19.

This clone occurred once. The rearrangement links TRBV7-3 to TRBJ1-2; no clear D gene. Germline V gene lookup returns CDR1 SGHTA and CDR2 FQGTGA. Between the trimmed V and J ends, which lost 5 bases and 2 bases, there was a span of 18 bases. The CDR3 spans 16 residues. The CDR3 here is CASSRPGGDVNYGYTF. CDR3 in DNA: TGTGCCAGCAGCCGCCCTGGTGGAGACGTCAACTATGGCTACACCTTC.

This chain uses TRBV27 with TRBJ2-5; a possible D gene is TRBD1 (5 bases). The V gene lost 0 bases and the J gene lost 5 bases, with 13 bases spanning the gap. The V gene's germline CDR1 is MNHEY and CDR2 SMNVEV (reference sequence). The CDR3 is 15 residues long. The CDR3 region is CASSLSGANIETQYF. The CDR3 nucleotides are TGTGCCAGCAGTTTATCAGGGGCGAATATTGAGACCCAGTACTTC.

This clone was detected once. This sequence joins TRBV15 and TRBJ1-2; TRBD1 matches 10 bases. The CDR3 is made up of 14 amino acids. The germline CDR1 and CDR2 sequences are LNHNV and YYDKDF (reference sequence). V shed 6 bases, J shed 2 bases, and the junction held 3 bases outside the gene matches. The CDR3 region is CATSDRGLNYGYTF. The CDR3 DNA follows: TGTGCCACCAGTGACAGGGGGCTGAACTATGGCTACACCTTC.

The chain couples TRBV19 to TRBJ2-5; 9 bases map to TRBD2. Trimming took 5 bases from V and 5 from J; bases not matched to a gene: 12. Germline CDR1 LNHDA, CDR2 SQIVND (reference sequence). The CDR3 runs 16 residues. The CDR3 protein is CASSEDRLAGTETQYF. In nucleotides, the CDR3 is TGTGCCAGTAGTGAAGACCGGCTAGCGGGGACGGAGACCCAGTACTTC.

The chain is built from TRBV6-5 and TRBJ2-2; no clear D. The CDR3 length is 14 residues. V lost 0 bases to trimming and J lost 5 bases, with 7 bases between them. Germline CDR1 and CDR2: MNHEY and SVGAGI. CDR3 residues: CASSYSTVTGELFF. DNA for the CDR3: TGTGCCAGCAGTTACTCTACGGTTACCGGGGAGCTGTTTTTT.

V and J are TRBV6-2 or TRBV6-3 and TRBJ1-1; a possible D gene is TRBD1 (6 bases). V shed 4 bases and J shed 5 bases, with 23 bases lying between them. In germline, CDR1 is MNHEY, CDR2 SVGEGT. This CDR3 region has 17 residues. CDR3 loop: CASSLKLGDRSQTEAFF. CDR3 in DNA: TGTGCCAGCAGTTTAAAATTGGGCGACAGGAGCCAAACTGAAGCTTTCTTT.

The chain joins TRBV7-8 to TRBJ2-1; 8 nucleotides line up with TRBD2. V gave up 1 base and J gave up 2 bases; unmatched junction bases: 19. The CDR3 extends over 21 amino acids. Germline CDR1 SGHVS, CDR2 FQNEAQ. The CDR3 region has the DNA TGTGCCAGCAGCTTAGGGCGCGCAGGGCGGGGGGCGAGGAGGGCCTACAATGAGCAGTTCTTC. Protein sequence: CASSLGRAGRGARRAYNEQFF. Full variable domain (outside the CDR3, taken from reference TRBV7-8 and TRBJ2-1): GAGVSQSPRYKVAKRGQDVALRCDPISGHVSLFWYQQALGQGPEFLTYFQNEAQLDKSGLPSDRFFAERPEGSVSTLKIQRTQQEDSAVYLCASSLGRAGRGARRAYNEQFFGPGTRLTVL.

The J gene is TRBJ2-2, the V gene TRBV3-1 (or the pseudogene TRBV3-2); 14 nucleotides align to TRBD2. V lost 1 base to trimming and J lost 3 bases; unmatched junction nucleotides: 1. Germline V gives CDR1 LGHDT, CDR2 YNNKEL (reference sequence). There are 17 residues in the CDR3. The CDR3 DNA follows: TGTGCCAGCAGCCAAGCGGGACTAGCGGGGGACACCGGGGAGCTGTTTTTT. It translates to CASSQAGLAGDTGELFF.

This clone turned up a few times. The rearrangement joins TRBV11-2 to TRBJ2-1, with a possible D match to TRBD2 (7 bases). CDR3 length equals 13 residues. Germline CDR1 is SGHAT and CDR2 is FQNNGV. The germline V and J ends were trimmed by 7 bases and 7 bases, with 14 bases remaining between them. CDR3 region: CASTGGQGNEQFF. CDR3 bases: TGTGCCAGCACCGGGGGGCAGGGGAATGAGCAGTTCTTC.

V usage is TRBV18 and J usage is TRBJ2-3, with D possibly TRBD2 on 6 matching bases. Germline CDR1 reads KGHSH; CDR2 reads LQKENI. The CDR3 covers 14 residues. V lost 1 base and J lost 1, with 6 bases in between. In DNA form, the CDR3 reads TGTGCCAGCTCACCACGCGGGGGCACAGATACGCAGTATTTT. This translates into CASSPRGGTDTQYF.

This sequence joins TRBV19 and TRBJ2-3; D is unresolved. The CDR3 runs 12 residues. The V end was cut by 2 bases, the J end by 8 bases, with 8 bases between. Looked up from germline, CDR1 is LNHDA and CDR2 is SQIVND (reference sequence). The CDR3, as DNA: TGTGCCAGTAGTATACGAGATGGTACGCAGTATTTT. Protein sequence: CASSIRDGTQYF. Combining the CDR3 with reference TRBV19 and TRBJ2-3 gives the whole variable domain DGGITQSPKYLFRKEGQNVTLSCEQNLNHDAMYWYRQDPGQGLRLIYYSQIVNDFQKGDIAEGYSVSREKKESFPLTVTSAQKNPTAFYLCASSIRDGTQYFGPGTRLTVL.

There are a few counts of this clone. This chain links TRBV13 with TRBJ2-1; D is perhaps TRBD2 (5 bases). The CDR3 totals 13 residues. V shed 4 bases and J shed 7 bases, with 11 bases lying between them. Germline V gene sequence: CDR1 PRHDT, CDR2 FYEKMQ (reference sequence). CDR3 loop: CASSSGGINEQFF. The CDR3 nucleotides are TGTGCCAGCAGCTCCGGAGGAATAAATGAGCAGTTCTTC.

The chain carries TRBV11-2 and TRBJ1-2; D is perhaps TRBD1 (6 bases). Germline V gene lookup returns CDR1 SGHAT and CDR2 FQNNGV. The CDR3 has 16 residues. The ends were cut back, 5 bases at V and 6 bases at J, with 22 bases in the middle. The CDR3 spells CASSPLGGRRWDGYTF. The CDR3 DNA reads TGTGCCAGCAGCCCCTTAGGGGGACGGAGATGGGATGGCTACACCTTC.

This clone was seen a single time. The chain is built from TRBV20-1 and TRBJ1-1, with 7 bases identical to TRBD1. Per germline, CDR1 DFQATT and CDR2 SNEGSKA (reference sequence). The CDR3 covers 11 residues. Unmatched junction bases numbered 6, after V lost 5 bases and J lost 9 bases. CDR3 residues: CSASDRAKAFF. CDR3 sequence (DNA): TGCAGTGCTTCCGACAGGGCTAAAGCTTTCTTT.

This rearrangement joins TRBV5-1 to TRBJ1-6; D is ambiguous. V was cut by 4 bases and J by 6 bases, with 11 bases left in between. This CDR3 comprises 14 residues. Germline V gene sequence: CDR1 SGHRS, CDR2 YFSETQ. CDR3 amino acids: CASSPGVLNSPLHF. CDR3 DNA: TGCGCCAGCAGCCCGGGAGTCCTTAATTCACCCCTCCACTTT. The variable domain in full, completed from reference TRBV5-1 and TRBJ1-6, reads KAGVTQTPRYLIKTRGQQVTLSCSPISGHRSVSWYQQTPGQGLQFLFEYFSETQRNKGNFPGRFSGRQFSNSRSEMNVSTLELGDSALYLCASSPGVLNSPLHFGNGTRLTVT.

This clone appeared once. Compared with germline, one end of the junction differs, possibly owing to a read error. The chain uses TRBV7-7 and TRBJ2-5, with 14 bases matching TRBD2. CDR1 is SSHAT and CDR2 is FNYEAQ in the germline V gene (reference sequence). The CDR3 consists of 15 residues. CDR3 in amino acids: CASSPTSGGEETQYF. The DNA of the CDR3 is TGTGCTAGCAGCCCGACTAGCGGGGGGGAAGAGACCCAGTACTTC.

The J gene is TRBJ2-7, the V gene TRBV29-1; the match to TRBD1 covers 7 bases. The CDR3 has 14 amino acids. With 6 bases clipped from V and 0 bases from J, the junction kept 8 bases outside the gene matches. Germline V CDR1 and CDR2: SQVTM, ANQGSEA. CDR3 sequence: CSVDAGTASYEQYF. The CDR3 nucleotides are TGCAGCGTCGACGCCGGGACAGCCTCCTACGAGCAGTACTTC.

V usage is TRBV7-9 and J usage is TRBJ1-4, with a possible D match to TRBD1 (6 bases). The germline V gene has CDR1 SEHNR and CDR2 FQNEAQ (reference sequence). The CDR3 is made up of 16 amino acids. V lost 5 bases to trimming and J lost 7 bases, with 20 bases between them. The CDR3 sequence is CASSHTTGLSGEKLFF. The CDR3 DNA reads TGTGCCAGCAGCCACACAACAGGGCTTTCGGGTGAAAAACTGTTTTTT.

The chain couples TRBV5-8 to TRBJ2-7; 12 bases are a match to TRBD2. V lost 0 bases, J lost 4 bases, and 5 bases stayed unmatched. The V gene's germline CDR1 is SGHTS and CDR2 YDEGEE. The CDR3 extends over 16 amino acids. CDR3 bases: TGTGCCAGCAGCTTGGGGACTAGCGGGGCTTTATACGAGCAGTACTTC. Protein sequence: CASSLGTSGALYEQYF.

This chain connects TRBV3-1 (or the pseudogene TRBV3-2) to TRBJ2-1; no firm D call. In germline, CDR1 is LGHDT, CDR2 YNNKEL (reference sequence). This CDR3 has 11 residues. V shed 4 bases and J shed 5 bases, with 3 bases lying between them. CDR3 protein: CASSLNNEQFF. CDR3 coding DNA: TGTGCCAGCAGCCTTAACAATGAGCAGTTCTTC.

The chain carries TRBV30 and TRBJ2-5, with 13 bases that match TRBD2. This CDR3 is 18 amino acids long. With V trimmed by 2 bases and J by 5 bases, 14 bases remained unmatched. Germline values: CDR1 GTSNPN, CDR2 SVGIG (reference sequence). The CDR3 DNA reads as TGTGCCTGGAGTCCCTCGCTCACTAGCGGGGGGGCCGGGGAGACCCAGTACTTC. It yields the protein CAWSPSLTSGGAGETQYF.

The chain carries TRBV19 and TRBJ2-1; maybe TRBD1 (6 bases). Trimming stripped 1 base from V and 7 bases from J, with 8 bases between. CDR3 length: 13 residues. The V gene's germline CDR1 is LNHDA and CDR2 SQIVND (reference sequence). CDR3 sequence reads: CASSIAQGNEQFF. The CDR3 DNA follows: TGTGCCAGTAGTATAGCACAGGGTAATGAGCAGTTCTTC.

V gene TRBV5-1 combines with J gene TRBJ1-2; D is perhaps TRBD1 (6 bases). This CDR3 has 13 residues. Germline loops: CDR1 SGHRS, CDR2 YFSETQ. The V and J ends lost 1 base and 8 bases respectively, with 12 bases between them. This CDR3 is CASSLLQGYGYTF. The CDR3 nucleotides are TGCGCCAGCAGCTTGTTACAGGGTTACGGCTACACCTTC. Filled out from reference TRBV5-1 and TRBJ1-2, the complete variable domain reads KAGVTQTPRYLIKTRGQQVTLSCSPISGHRSVSWYQQTPGQGLQFLFEYFSETQRNKGNFPGRFSGRQFSNSRSEMNVSTLELGDSALYLCASSLLQGYGYTFGSGTRLTVV.

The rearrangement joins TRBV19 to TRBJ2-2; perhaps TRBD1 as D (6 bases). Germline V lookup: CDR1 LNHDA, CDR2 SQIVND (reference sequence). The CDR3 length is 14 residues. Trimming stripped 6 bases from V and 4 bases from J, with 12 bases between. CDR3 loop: CASSRDIPTGELFF. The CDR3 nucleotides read TGTGCCAGTAGCAGGGACATCCCCACCGGGGAGCTGTTTTTT. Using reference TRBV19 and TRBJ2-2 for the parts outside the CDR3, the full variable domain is DGGITQSPKYLFRKEGQNVTLSCEQNLNHDAMYWYRQDPGQGLRLIYYSQIVNDFQKGDIAEGYSVSREKKESFPLTVTSAQKNPTAFYLCASSRDIPTGELFFGEGSRLTVL.

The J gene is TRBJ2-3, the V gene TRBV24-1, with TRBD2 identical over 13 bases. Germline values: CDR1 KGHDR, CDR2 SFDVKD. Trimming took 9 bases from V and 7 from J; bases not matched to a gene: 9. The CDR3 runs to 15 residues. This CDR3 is CATAARTSGGYTQYF. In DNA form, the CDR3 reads TGTGCCACCGCTGCCCGGACTAGCGGGGGATATACGCAGTATTTT.

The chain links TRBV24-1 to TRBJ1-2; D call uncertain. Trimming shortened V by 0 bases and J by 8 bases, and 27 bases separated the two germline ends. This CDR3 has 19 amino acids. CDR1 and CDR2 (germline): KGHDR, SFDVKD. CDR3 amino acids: CATSDLSRRDRSRSEGYTF. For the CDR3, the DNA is TGTGCCACCAGTGATTTGTCCCGTCGTGATCGGTCTCGCTCTGAGGGCTACACCTTC.

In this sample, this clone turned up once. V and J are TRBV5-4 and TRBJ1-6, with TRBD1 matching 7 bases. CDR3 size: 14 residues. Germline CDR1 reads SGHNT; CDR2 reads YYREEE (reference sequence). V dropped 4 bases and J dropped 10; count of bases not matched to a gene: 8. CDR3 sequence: CASSQGDLGSPLHF. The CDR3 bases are TGTGCCAGCAGCCAGGGGGACCTCGGGTCACCCCTCCACTTT.